The present entry profiles one T cell receptor beta chain with its context. Antigen: not known. This entry belongs to a study of T cell responses to AZD1222 COVID-19 vaccine. Study-level information: Second-dose groups at about 4 or about 12 weeks were pooled. Study-level results: Spike-specific TCR breadth rose after two AZD1222 doses, and depth rose as well. There were mostly white British donors and more females than males, and clonal diversity was possibly underestimated. It was only after the peak T cell response that any repertoires were sampled.

TCRdb's copy holds only in-frame clones and misses some; the assay was immunoSEQ multiplex PCR. The profile covers fewer than 110,000 clones, with approximately 90% appearing a single time and 22% taken by the ten largest. Sequences were derived from peripheral blood, sampled on day 0 of AZD1222 vaccination. This TCR was recovered from an adult in good health.

CDR3 in DNA: TGTGCCAGCAGCCCCGCGGGGCCGGCTCAGCCCCAGCATTTT. The encoded protein is CASSPAGPAQPQHF. This sequence joins TRBV11-2 and TRBJ1-5, with a tentative D call TRBD1 (5 bases). In germline, CDR1 is SGHAT, CDR2 FQNNGV. Trimming removed 5 bases from V and 6 bases from J, with 14 bases in between. The CDR3 length is 14 residues.